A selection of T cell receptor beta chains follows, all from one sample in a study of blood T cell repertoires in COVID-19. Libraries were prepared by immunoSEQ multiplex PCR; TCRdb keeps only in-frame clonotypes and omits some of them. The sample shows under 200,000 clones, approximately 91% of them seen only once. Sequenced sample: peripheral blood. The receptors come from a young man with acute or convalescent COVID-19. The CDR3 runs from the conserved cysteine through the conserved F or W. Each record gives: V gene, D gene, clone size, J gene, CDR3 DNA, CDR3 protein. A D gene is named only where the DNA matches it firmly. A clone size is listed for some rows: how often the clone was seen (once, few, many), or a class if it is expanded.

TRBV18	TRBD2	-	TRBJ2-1	TGTGCCAGCTCACCACGGGCGGGAGGGCAAAACAATGAGCAGTTCTTC	CASSPRAGGQNNEQFF
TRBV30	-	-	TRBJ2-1	TGTGCCTGGGGGGACTTTTCACAACACAATGAGCAGTTCTTC	CAWGDFSQHNEQFF
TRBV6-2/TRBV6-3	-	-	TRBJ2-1	TGTGCCAGCAGTTACTCGACAGTAGCCGGGGGTCTTGAGCAGTTCTTC	CASSYSTVAGGLEQFF
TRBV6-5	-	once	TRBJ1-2	TGTGCCAGCCGGGACTGGTATGGCTACACCTTC	CASRDWYGYTF
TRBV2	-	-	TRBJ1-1	TGTGCCAGCTTGACAGTGAACACTGAAGCTTTCTTT	CASLTVNTEAFF
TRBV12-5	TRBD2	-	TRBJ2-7	TGTGCTAGTGGCCCCACCACCGGGACTCCTACGCCAGTGCGGGAGCCTTATCAGTACTTC	CASGPTTGTPTPVREPYQYF
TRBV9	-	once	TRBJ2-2	TGTGCCAGCACGAGGGAGAGTTACACCGGGGAGCTGTTTTTT	CASTRESYTGELFF
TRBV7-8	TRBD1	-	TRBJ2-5	TGTGCCAGCAGCACTGGACAGGGGAAAGGAGAGACCCAGTACTTC	CASSTGQGKGETQYF
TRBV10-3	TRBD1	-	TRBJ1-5	TGTGCCACCATACAGGGGTTCGGTCAGCCCCAGCATTTT	CATIQGFGQPQHF
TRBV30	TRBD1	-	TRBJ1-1	TGTGCCTGGACCTTGGACAGGGGAAGTACTGAAGCTTTCTTT	CAWTLDRGSTEAFF
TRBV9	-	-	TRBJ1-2	TGTGCCAGCAGCGTAGGGAGTTCTTCGAATGGCTACACCTTC	CASSVGSSSNGYTF
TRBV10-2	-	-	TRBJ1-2	TGCGCCAGCAGTCCTACAGGGCAGGGTGGCTACACCTTC	CASSPTGQGGYTF
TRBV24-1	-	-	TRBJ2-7	TGTGCCACCAGTGGATCCAGATTGGACGAGCAGTACTTC	CATSGSRLDEQYF
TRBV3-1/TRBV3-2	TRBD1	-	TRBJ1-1	TGTGCCAGCAGCCAGGCGACAGGGTTGAACACTGAAGCTTTCTTT	CASSQATGLNTEAFF
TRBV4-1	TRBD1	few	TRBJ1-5	TGCGCCAGCAGCCAAGATCCACTCCGGACAGGGGAGACTCAGCCCCAGCATTTT	CASSQDPLRTGETQPQHF
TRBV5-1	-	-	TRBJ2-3	TGCGCCAGCAGCTTGCAGGGGCCCAGCACAGATACGCAGTATTTT	CASSLQGPSTDTQYF
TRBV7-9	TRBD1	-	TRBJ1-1	TGTGCCAGCAGCCGATCGGGACAGGCCCTTGAAGCTTTCTTT	CASSRSGQALEAFF
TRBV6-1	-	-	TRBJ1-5	TGTGCCAGCAGTGAAGGTAGGGCAGGGGCGAATCCCCAGCATTTT	CASSEGRAGANPQHF